This TCR beta chain was found in a study of T cells in localized non-small cell lung cancer. Study-level points and caveats: Adjacent uninvolved lung had the highest clonality, suggesting focused antigen responses. Sequencing was restricted to one tumor region; therefore, heterogeneity remains possible. Among blood samples, higher T cell density accompanied longer overall survival. A median 57 of the top 100 tumor clones appeared in adjacent lung.

The protocol was immunoSEQ multiplex PCR, while the TCRdb copy is restricted to in-frame clones and leaves out a portion. The sample shows about 21,000 clones, approximately 86% of them seen only once. This clone was counted only a few times. Antigen: not known. Sequenced here: peripheral blood mononuclear cells, sampled before any cancer treatment. This TCR was sampled from a male donor aged 60 or over with stage II lung adenocarcinoma.

The CDR3 here is CASSLGLADSYEQYF. The CDR3 bases are TGTGCCAGCAGCTTGGGACTAGCGGATTCCTACGAGCAGTACTTC. The chain is built from TRBV11-1 and TRBJ2-7; 11 positions match TRBD2. The junction had 2 bases not matched to a gene; V was cut back by 3 bases and J by 1 base. CDR3 length: 15 amino acids. From germline, CDR1 is SGHAT and CDR2 FQDESV (reference sequence).